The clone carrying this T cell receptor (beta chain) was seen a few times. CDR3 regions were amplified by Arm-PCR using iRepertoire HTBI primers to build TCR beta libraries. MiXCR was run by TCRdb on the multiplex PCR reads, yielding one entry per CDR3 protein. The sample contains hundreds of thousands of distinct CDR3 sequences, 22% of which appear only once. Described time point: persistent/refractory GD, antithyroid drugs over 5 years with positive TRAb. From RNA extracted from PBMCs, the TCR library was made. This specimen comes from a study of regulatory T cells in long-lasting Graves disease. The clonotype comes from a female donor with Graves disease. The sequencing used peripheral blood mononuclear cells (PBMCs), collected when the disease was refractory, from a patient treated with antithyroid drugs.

The CDR3 DNA reads as TGTGCCAGCAGCCCTCCCAGGGGCCCCTCCGAGCAGTACTTC. It encodes CASSPPRGPSEQYF. The chain recombines TRBV7-9 with TRBJ2-7; a possible D gene is TRBD1 (6 bases). This CDR3 has 14 amino acids. In germline, CDR1 is SEHNR, CDR2 FQNEAQ (reference sequence). V gave up 5 bases and J gave up 6 bases, with 17 bases separating them.